This T cell receptor beta chain was found in a study of blood T cells in healthy people across ages. The germline V gene has CDR1 SGHRS and CDR2 YFSETQ. This CDR3 region has 12 residues. Trimming left V 6 bases short and J 6 bases short, with 9 bases between. The second PCR ran about 6 to 12 cycles with a sample-barcoded 5' primer and J-beta primers. TCRdb called the 5' RACE reads again in MiXCR, with one record for every CDR3 protein. Of 500,000 to 700,000 distinct CDR3 sequences in the sample, 25% to 35% were seen once. This clonotype was seen more than once but under ten times. This sequence originates from a woman older than 75 in good health. The sample was blood. The chain combines TRBV5-1 with TRBJ2-2; D unresolved. Written as DNA, the CDR3 is TGCGCCAGCACGTGGGCGGCCGGGGAGCTGTTTTTT. It yields the protein CASTWAAGELFF. Variable domain in full (rest from reference TRBV5-1 and TRBJ2-2): KAGVTQTPRYLIKTRGQQVTLSCSPISGHRSVSWYQQTPGQGLQFLFEYFSETQRNKGNFPGRFSGRQFSNSRSEMNVSTLELGDSALYLCASTWAAGELFFGEGSRLTVL.